Sequencing of this T cell receptor (beta chain) was carried out in a study of identical twins. Study-level findings and limits: Excess sharing by twins proved weaker in beta out-of-frame sequences.

Germline-derived CDR1 and CDR2 are SGHTA and FQGNSA. The CDR3 runs to 15 residues. V lost 2 bases to trimming and J lost 8 bases; unmatched junction nucleotides: 6. Of note for this clonotype: Its matching antigen is unknown.

TCRdb analysed the 5' RACE reads with MiXCR anew, one entry per CDR3 protein. The data show about 240,000 distinct CDR3 sequences, approximately 11% seen once. This sample was also put to use in a study of yellow fever vaccine responses in identical twins. That study adds: It has been reported that, in twins, the vaccine T cell response seemed partly convergent and partly personalized.

The origin of this receptor is a young woman in good health. The chain carries TRBV7-2 and TRBJ2-1; 10 nucleotides agree with TRBD2. The material sequenced was memory (CD45RO+) T cells sorted from blood. The CDR3 spells CASSLFELAGDEQFF. CDR3 coding DNA: TGTGCCAGCAGCTTATTCGAGCTAGCGGGAGATGAGCAGTTCTTC.